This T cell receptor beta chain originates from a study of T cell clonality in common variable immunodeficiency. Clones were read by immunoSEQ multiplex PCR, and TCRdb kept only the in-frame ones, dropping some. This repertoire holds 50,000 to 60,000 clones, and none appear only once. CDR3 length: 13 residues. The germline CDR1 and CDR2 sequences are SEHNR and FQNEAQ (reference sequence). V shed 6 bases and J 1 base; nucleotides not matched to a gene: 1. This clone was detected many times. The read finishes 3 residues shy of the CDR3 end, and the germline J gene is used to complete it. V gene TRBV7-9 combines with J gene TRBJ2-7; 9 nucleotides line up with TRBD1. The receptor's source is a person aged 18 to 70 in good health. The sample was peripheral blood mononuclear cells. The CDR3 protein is CASRGQGSYEQYF. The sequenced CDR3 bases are TGTGCCAGCAGGGGACAGGGTTCCTACGAG.